This T cell receptor beta chain was recorded in a study of human CD8 memory T cell subsets (dated by TCRdb to about 2020). Regarding the research as a whole: To assess how stem-like (TSTEM), progenitor exhausted-like (TPEX) and effector memory CD8+ T cell subsets are clonally related, the TCRbeta repertoires of these three subsets were compared. TCRbeta repertoires were obtained from TSTEM, TPEX and effector memory subsets contributed by each of about six donors. Results and caveats for the whole study, not just this receptor: Greater repertoire diversity in TSTEM than in TPEX subsets was suggested by Chao1 estimates, potentially reflecting a broader range of specificities. Only TCRbeta chains were sequenced, and repertoire comparisons rested on several donors tested with paired t-tests and Bonferroni correction. Normalized Shannon-Wiener diversity was similarly high in the TSTEM and TPEX subsets, while the effector memory subsets were comparatively less diverse. Both stem-like subsets shared clonotypes with effector memory cells, but TSTEM and TPEX repertoires overlapped minimally, suggesting distinct antigen spectra.

Density gradient separation was used to isolate peripheral blood mononuclear cells from buffy coats of healthy donors. In the study, total CD8+ T cells were enriched by negative magnetic separation with EasySep or MojoSort CD8+ T cell isolation kits. For each subset, total RNA was extracted using an RNeasy Mini Kit from duplicate vials of more than 120,000 sorted CD8+ T cells. The PBMCs were used either fresh or after being cryopreserved in fetal bovine serum with roughly 9.2% DMSO. Fluorescence-activated cell sorting on a FACSAria III was used to sort the CD8+ T cell subsets to purity. CDR1 SGDLS and CDR2 YYNGEE were looked up in the germline V gene. The CDR3 contains 17 residues, cysteine and phenylalanine counted. The entry carries no DNA sequence. As concerns this clonotype: The target of this receptor is not known.

A Human TCR Profiling Kit was used to prepare UMI-labeled 5' RACE TCRbeta libraries. Every TCRbeta library was prepared in parallel, with the same number of PCR cycles used for all of the libraries. The study's processing was this. Each TCRbeta library contained between roughly 2,700 and 20,000 functional CDR3beta clonotypes. MIGEC 1.2.9 handled UMI extraction and consensus assembly, with a minimum of three reads required per UMI. In-frame CDR3beta repertoires were extracted with MiXCR 3.0.3. Each sample was downsampled to 42,000 randomly selected UMIs before diversity metrics were calculated in VDJtools 1.2.1. For each sample pair, the repertoire overlap metrics D, R and F2 were calculated in VDJtools using the top 3,000 clones. Once TCRdb had reprocessed the reads, it stored one entry per CDR3 protein sequence and supplied no DNA. The V and J calls were not made by the authors but by TCRdb's processing. The table for this sample lists about 7,400 distinct CDR3 sequences. The top ten clonotypes cover over 20% of the sample.

The specimen sequenced was CD8+ T cells from PBMCs. The origin of this receptor is a human donor in good health. The chain is encoded by TRBV9 joined to TRBJ2-1; with no DNA, the TCRdb D assignment of TRBD2 cannot be verified. The CDR3 protein: CASSVRLAGDKPAEQFF.